The next 13 T cell receptor beta chains were all read from a single sample in a study of T cell responses to AZD1222 COVID-19 vaccine. TCRdb's table, derived via immunoSEQ multiplex PCR, lists solely in-frame clones and lacks some. The table lists more than 110,000 clones, more than 85% of them singletons. Sequences were derived from peripheral blood, sampled 28 days after the second AZD1222 dose. Receptor source: an adult who received the AZD1222 COVID-19 vaccine.

The chain uses TRBV5-1 and TRBJ1-4; D remains ambiguous. The germline gives CDR1 SGHRS, CDR2 YFSETQ. This CDR3 contains 12 residues. The V end was cut by 5 bases, the J end by 8 bases, with 10 bases between. In nucleotides, the CDR3 is TGCGCCAGCAGTGGCGGCGGGGAAAAACTGTTTTTT. Amino acid sequence: CASSGGGEKLFF.

The chain is built from TRBV19 and TRBJ1-5, with TRBD1 matching 8 bases. CDR1 and CDR2 (germline): LNHDA, SQIVND (reference sequence). The CDR3 extends over 11 amino acids. V was clipped by 6 bases and J by 15 bases; unmatched bases: 7. CDR3 bases: TGTGCCAGTAGCTCTGGACAGGGTTGGCATTTT. Residues: CASSSGQGWHF.

The gene calls are TRBV28 and TRBJ1-5, with 7 nucleotides matching TRBD1. With V trimmed by 3 bases and J by 7 bases, 6 bases remained unmatched. CDR1 and CDR2 from the germline V gene are MDHEN and SYDVKM. This CDR3 region has 14 residues. The CDR3 protein is CASSFKGGIQPQHF. The CDR3 nucleotides are TGTGCCAGCAGTTTCAAAGGGGGCATACAGCCCCAGCATTTT. The complete variable domain, with remaining parts taken from reference TRBV28 and TRBJ1-5, reads DVKVTQSSRYLVKRTGEKVFLECVQDMDHENMFWYRQDPGLGLRLIYFSYDVKMKEKGDIPEGYSVSREKKERFSLILESASTNQTSMYLCASSFKGGIQPQHFGDGTRLSIL.

This clone has only one observation. This chain joins TRBV11-2 and TRBJ2-1; 15 nucleotides match TRBD2. The CDR3 has 18 amino acids. The germline V gene has CDR1 SGHAT and CDR2 FQNNGV. J lost 9 bases, V lost 5 bases, and 14 bases had no gene match. The CDR3 reads CASSPWRGLAGGPGEQFF. CDR3 nucleotide sequence: TGTGCCAGCAGCCCCTGGCGAGGACTAGCGGGAGGGCCCGGTGAGCAGTTCTTC. Full variable domain (outside the CDR3, taken from reference TRBV11-2 and TRBJ2-1): EAGVAQSPRYKIIEKRQSVAFWCNPISGHATLYWYQQILGQGPKLLIQFQNNGVVDDSQLPKDRFSAERLKGVDSTLKIQPAKLEDSAVYLCASSPWRGLAGGPGEQFFGPGTRLTVL.

This clone was seen a few times. The rearrangement uses TRBV7-2 and TRBJ1-2; no clear D gene. V shed 4 bases and J shed 7 bases, with 19 bases lying between them. This CDR3 has 15 residues. Germline V gives CDR1 SGHTA, CDR2 FQGNSA. The CDR3 here is CASSYPGLNAGGYTF. The DNA for the CDR3 is TGTGCCAGCAGCTATCCCGGGCTAAACGCGGGTGGCTACACCTTC.

This clone was seen a handful of times. The chain has TRBV29-1 and TRBJ2-1; the D gene is possibly TRBD2 (6 bases). Trimming removed 3 bases from V and 3 bases from J, with 15 bases in between. The CDR3 contains 15 residues. Germline loops: CDR1 SQVTM, CDR2 ANQGSEA. CDR3 amino acids: CSVEPSWGGYNEQFF. As DNA, the CDR3 is TGCAGCGTTGAGCCATCTTGGGGAGGCTACAATGAGCAGTTCTTC.

This clone occurred a few times. The chain combines TRBV5-5 with TRBJ1-3; the D gene is possibly TRBD1 (6 bases). V dropped 1 base and J dropped 4 bases, with 12 bases sitting between them. The CDR3 runs to 15 residues. Germline lookup yields CDR1 SGHKS and CDR2 YYEKEE (reference sequence). In nucleotides, the CDR3 is TGTGCCAGCAGCTTGACAGGGTCCGGCGGAAACACCATATATTTT. This encodes CASSLTGSGGNTIYF.

The V and J genes are TRBV29-1 and TRBJ2-1, with D perhaps being TRBD1 or TRBD2 (5 bases each). Germline CDR1 reads SQVTM; CDR2 reads ANQGSEA. The CDR3 spans 16 residues. V was clipped by 6 bases and J by 5 bases, with 23 bases between them. As DNA, the CDR3 is TGCAGCGTGGAGCCGGGACCAAGAGCCGGAAACAATGAGCAGTTCTTC. Translating gives CSVEPGPRAGNNEQFF.

This sequence joins TRBV19 and TRBJ1-4, with D maybe TRBD1 (5 bases). This CDR3 has 14 residues. From germline, CDR1 is LNHDA and CDR2 SQIVND (reference sequence). Trimming took off 7 bases at V and 7 bases at J, with 16 bases between the two ends. CDR3 in DNA: TGTGCCAGTACCTTGGGGGGAGATGGTGAAAAACTGTTTTTT. It is translated as CASTLGGDGEKLFF.

The chain joins TRBV5-1 to TRBJ2-5; TRBD2 aligns across 12 bases. Germline CDR1 and CDR2: SGHRS and YFSETQ. V dropped 0 bases and J dropped 5; count of bases not matched to a gene: 5. There are 16 residues in the CDR3. The chain's CDR3 is CASSLVGLAGGETQYF. The CDR3 DNA sequence: TGCGCCAGCAGCTTGGTCGGGCTAGCGGGAGGGGAGACCCAGTACTTC.

The J gene is TRBJ1-1, the V gene TRBV5-4; tentative D call: TRBD1 (6 bases). Looked up from germline, CDR1 is SGHNT and CDR2 is YYREEE (reference sequence). The CDR3 length is 15 residues. The V end was cut by 1 base, the J end by 1 base, with 11 bases between. In nucleotides, the CDR3 is TGTGCCAGCAGCTTGCAGGGGTCCGCGAACACTGAAGCTTTCTTT. This codes for CASSLQGSANTEAFF.

The genes are TRBV1 and TRBJ2-7; whether TRBD2, the table's D call, matches the DNA was not checked. TRBV1 is annotated as a pseudogene. The CDR3 loop spans 19 amino acids. The CDR3 region has the DNA TGCACCAGCAGCGGGGTAAACCGGACTAGCGGGATTAAGACCTACGAGCAGTACTTC. Amino acid sequence: CTSSGVNRTSGIKTYEQYF.

This chain connects TRBV30 to TRBJ2-7; 7 bases are shared with TRBD1. Per the germline V gene, CDR1 is GTSNPN and CDR2 is SVGIG (reference sequence). This CDR3 region has 13 residues. V lost 1 base and J lost 4; bases outside the gene matches: 4. The CDR3 loop is CAWSETGFYEQYF. The CDR3 DNA follows: TGTGCCTGGAGTGAGACAGGGTTTTACGAGCAGTACTTC. The full variable domain, rest sourced from reference TRBV30 and TRBJ2-7, is SQTIHQWPATLVQPVGSPLSLECTVEGTSNPNLYWYRQAAGRGLQLLFYSVGIGQISSEVPQNLSASRPQDRQFILSSKKLLLSDSGFYLCAWSETGFYEQYFGPGTRLTVT.